This T cell receptor (beta chain) was retrieved from a study of T cell changes during pregnancy in multiple sclerosis (dated by TCRdb to about 2019). Describing the broader study: In women with multiple sclerosis, the researchers looked at how the T cell repertoire shifted as pregnancy progressed.

Relative to germline, V is missing 4 bases and J is missing 7 bases, with 4 bases of the junction outside any gene match. Taken from the germline V gene, the CDR1 and CDR2 loops are MDHEN and SYDVKM. From cysteine to phenylalanine, the CDR3 is 13 amino acids long. CDR3 DNA only is kept here, 39 bases in frame from base 1. To prepare the library, the immunoSEQ multiplex PCR assay was applied. Sourced from immuneACCESS, this table was stored by TCRdb with only in-frame sequences that have V and J called. A share of the clones is absent; for the studies checked, an unresolved V gene accounts for under half, and the remainder has no known explanation. The table for this sample lists 60,000 to 90,000 clones; approximately 94% of them were counted only once. Jointly, the top ten make up just over 2.5% of the sample. Notes on this clone: It lacks a known antigen. Nothing much larger sits one base from this clone, and base qualities are not available.

The TCR comes from a female donor in good health, enrolled as a control in a pregnancy study. The sample in question was peripheral blood, obtained after pregnancy. Rearrangement joined TRBV28 to TRBJ1-2; the central 9 bases match TRBD1. Here is the DNA: TGTGCCAGCAGTTCCGGGGACAGGGCTGGCTACACCTTC. Translated, it gives CASSSGDRAGYTF.